Detailed here is one T cell receptor (beta chain). Each patient relapsed following autologous stem cell transplantation, and prior brentuximab vedotin exposure differed. Magnetic negative selection of thawed PBMCs was the method by which CD4+ T cells were purified. This CDR3 has 16 residues. CDR1 and CDR2 from the germline V gene are SGDLS and YYNGEE. The J segment lost 2 bases and the V segment lost 0 bases, leaving 7 bases of the junction unmatched. This sample is part of a study of PD-1 blockade in classical Hodgkin lymphoma. Repertoires were generated with immunoSEQ multiplex PCR, while TCRdb's copy carries only in-frame clones and drops some. The sample has tens of thousands of clones, 75% to 95% seen once.

The chain couples TRBV9 to TRBJ2-5; 7 nucleotides align to TRBD1. This sequence was found in a human donor with classical Hodgkin lymphoma. This sample comprised CD4+ T cells from blood, obtained at baseline. For the CDR3, the DNA is TGTGCCAGCAGCGTAGCTCAGGGGGATCGGCAAGAGACCCAGTACTTC. It specifies CASSVAQGDRQETQYF.